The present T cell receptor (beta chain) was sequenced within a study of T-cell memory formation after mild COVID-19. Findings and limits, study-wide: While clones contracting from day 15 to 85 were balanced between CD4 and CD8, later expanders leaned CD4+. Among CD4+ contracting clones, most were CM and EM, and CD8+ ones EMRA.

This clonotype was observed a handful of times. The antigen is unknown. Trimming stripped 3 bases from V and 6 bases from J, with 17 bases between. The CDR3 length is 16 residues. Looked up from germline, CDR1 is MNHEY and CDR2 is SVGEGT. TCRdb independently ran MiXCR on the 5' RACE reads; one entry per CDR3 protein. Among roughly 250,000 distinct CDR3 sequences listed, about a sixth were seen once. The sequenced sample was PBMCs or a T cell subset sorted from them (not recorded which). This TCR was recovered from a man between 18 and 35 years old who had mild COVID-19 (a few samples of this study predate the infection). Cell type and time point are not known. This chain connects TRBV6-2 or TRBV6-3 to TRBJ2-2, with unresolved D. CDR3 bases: TGTGCCAGCAGTTATCCCAGAAGGACCTCCCCCGGGGAGCTGTTTTTT. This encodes CASSYPRRTSPGELFF.